This T cell receptor (beta chain) was obtained from a study of PD-1 blockade in mismatch repair-deficient tumors. The protocol was immunoSEQ multiplex PCR, while the TCRdb copy is restricted to in-frame clones and leaves out a portion. The sample contains 90,000 to 130,000 clones, around three quarters of which appear only once. The CDR3 has 16 residues. Trimming took 5 bases from V and 6 from J; bases not matched to a gene: 14. Germline V gene lookup returns CDR1 SGHAT and CDR2 FQNNGV. The receptor was isolated from an adult with mismatch repair-deficient cancer. Specimen: peripheral blood, collected around 60 weeks after starting pembrolizumab. The V and J genes are TRBV11-2 and TRBJ2-7; 9 nucleotides align to TRBD2. The chain's CDR3 is CASSQRERGRAGEQYF. For the CDR3, the DNA is TGTGCCAGCAGCCAAAGGGAGCGCGGGAGGGCAGGCGAGCAGTACTTC.